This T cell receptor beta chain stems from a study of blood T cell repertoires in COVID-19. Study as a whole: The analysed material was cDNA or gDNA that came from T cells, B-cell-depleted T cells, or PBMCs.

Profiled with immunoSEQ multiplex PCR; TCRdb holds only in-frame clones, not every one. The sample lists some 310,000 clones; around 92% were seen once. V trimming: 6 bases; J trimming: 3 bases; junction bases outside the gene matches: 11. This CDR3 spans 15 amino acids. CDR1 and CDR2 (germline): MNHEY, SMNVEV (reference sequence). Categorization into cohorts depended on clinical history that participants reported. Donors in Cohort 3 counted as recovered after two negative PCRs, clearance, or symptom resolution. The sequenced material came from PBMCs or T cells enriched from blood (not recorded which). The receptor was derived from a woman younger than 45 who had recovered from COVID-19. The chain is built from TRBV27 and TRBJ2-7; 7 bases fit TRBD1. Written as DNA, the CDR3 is TGTGCCAGCAGCTTGAAGTGGGACAGTATCTACGAGCAGTACTTC. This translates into CASSLKWDSIYEQYF.